Reported below is one TCR beta chain. The record originates from a study of glioma-infiltrating T cells. Trimming removed 4 bases at V and 4 bases at J, with 26 bases between. The germline V gene encodes CDR1 DFQATT and CDR2 SNEGSKA (reference sequence). The CDR3 loop spans 17 amino acids. TCR alpha and beta CDR3 regions were amplified from RNA using iRepertoire nested multiplex PCR. One entry per CDR3 protein results from TCRdb running MiXCR on the multiplex PCR reads. The sample lists around 390,000 distinct CDR3 sequences, 41% seen once, with around 12% in the top ten. Sequencing was done on a sample of glioma tissue, nonneoplastic brain tissue, or PBMCs (not recorded which). The TCR comes from a human donor with low-grade glioma or glioblastoma, undergoing nonglioma brain surgery, or in good health (not recorded which). The chain carries TRBV20-1 and TRBJ2-7; a possible D gene is TRBD2 (6 bases). CDR3 bases: TGCAGTGCTAAACGTCTGGCGGCGGAGGGAGGCTATTACGAGCAGTACTTC. Translation gives CSAKRLAAEGGYYEQYF.